This T cell receptor (beta chain) was profiled in a study of T cells after yellow fever vaccination. In making TCR cDNA, 5'RACE template switching added a universal primer site and UMIs to it. One entry per CDR3 protein results from TCRdb running MiXCR on the 5' RACE reads. The table records more than 95,000 distinct CDR3 sequences, roughly 15% of them present only once. Details on this clonotype: Its antigen is not identified.

Study-level findings and limits: Although the secondary response was weaker, it peaked faster, at day 5 versus 15.

Germline V gives CDR1 DFQATT, CDR2 SNEGSKA (reference sequence). CDR3 length: 15 amino acids. With 6 bases clipped from V and 5 bases from J, the junction kept 15 bases outside the gene matches. The specimen was CD8+ T cells sorted from PBMCs, collected 5 days after the yellow fever booster vaccination. V is TRBV20-1 and J is TRBJ2-5; 7 bases are shared with TRBD1. The clonotype was recovered from a young man who received the YFV17D yellow fever vaccine. Here the CDR3 DNA reads TGCAGTGCCCAAAGACGGACAGGAAGAATGGAGACCCAGTACTTC. Translated, it gives CSAQRRTGRMETQYF.